This T cell receptor (beta chain) was identified in a study of T cells in Graves' hyperthyroidism and ophthalmopathy. The V end was cut by 0 bases, the J end by 2 bases, with 17 bases between. This CDR3 contains 18 residues. Germline V gene data show CDR1 as MNHEY and CDR2 as SVGEGT. In the ophthalmopathy cohort, Clinical Activity Score was at least 3, NOSPECS grade at least 4, and duration under 3 months. The study based diagnoses on clinical symptoms, serum thyroxine and TRAb, thyroid ultrasound and orbital computed tomography. Amplified regions were TCR beta CDR3 sequences from RNA transcripts. TCR CDR3 underwent first-round RT-PCR with the HTBI primer set. MiXCR was run by TCRdb on the multiplex PCR reads, yielding one entry per CDR3 protein. The sample carries fewer than 750,000 distinct CDR3 sequences, roughly 14% recorded once. This clonotype was seen repeatedly, ten times or more.

The chain links TRBV6-2 or TRBV6-3 to TRBJ2-4, with a tentative D call TRBD2 (6 bases). This clonotype was obtained from a woman in her thirties or forties with Graves' ophthalmopathy. The sample taken for sequencing was blood. This CDR3 is CASSYSKVAVGSKNIQYF. The CDR3 nucleotides are TGTGCCAGCAGTTACTCGAAGGTAGCGGTGGGTTCCAAAAACATTCAGTACTTC.